The 24 T cell receptor beta chains in this list originate from one sample, sequenced in a study of CD8 T cells in ankylosing spondylitis. A single record per CDR3 protein comes from TCRdb applying MiXCR to the 5' RACE reads. The table includes approximately 300,000 distinct CDR3 sequences, 20% detected once. The sequenced material came from blood, either unsorted or a sorted T cell fraction (not recorded which). The receptors come from a male donor with ankylosing spondylitis or in good health (not recorded which).

Notes on this clonotype: This may stem from a read error, because a much larger clone lies one nucleotide away. The chain uses TRBV10-3 and TRBJ2-1, with 9 bases matching TRBD2. From germline, CDR1 is ENHRY and CDR2 SYGVKD. The CDR3 has 14 amino acids. The CDR3, as DNA: TGTGCCATCAGGGGGACTAGCAACCACAATGAGCGGTTCTTC. It translates to CAIRGTSNHNERFF.

This clonotype appeared a few times. For the CDR3, the DNA is TGTGCCAGCAGCTTAGTTGACCGGAATACGCAGTATTTT. It specifies CASSLVDRNTQYF. The V call is TRBV7-2, the J call TRBJ2-3; D gene ambiguous. The CDR3 spans 13 residues. Trimming removed 1 base at V and 7 bases at J, with 9 bases between. Germline V gene sequence: CDR1 SGHTA, CDR2 FQGNSA.

This clonotype has just a few counts. The chain carries TRBV20-1 and TRBJ2-3; D possibly corresponds to TRBD2 (6 bases). The ends were cut back, 6 bases at V and 1 base at J, with 14 bases in the middle. Germline V gives CDR1 DFQATT, CDR2 SNEGSKA (reference sequence). This CDR3 is 14 amino acids long. In DNA form, the CDR3 reads TGCAGTGCCAGCCGGGGAGGTCGCACAGATACGCAGTATTTT. Residues: CSASRGGRTDTQYF.

The chain links TRBV12-3 or TRBV12-4 to TRBJ2-3; 8 bases align to TRBD2. With 1 base clipped from V and 3 bases from J, the junction kept 6 bases outside the gene matches. The CDR3 runs 16 residues. CDR3 loop: CASSLDIAGSTDTQYF. As DNA, the CDR3 is TGTGCCAGCAGTTTAGATATAGCGGGGTCAACAGATACGCAGTATTTT.

This clonotype has more than one count but fewer than ten. The genes are TRBV7-9 and TRBJ1-1, with 8 bases matching TRBD1. Per germline, CDR1 SEHNR and CDR2 FQNEAQ (reference sequence). The CDR3 runs to 14 residues. With 3 bases clipped from V and 8 bases from J, the junction kept 8 bases outside the gene matches. CDR3 amino acids: CASSFSPGGSEAFF. DNA for the CDR3: TGTGCCAGCAGCTTCAGCCCAGGGGGCTCAGAAGCTTTCTTT.

There are many counts of this clonotype. This chain uses TRBV24-1 with TRBJ2-3, with TRBD1 matching 8 bases. V dropped 9 bases and J dropped 3; count of bases not matched to a gene: 10. Germline loops: CDR1 KGHDR, CDR2 SFDVKD. This CDR3 is built from 15 residues. The CDR3 coding sequence is TGTGCCACCGAAACCGGACAGGGAAATACAGATACGCAGTATTTT. It codes for CATETGQGNTDTQYF.

This clonotype was recorded at least ten times. This chain connects TRBV29-1 to TRBJ2-1; possibly TRBD2 for D (5 bases). The CDR3 sequence is 14 residues long. V lost 4 bases and J lost 3, with 13 bases in between. The germline V gene encodes CDR1 SQVTM and CDR2 ANQGSEA. As DNA, the CDR3 is TGCAGCGTTGTTTCGGGATTCGACTACAATGAGCAGTTCTTC. This codes for CSVVSGFDYNEQFF.

This clonotype has more than one count but fewer than ten. CDR3 DNA: TGTGCCAGCAGTTACGGTGGAGGGAGCTCTGGGGACACCATATATTTT. It yields the protein CASSYGGGSSGDTIYF. This rearrangement joins TRBV6-5 to TRBJ1-3; D unclear. The CDR3 runs to 16 residues. The V gene's germline CDR1 is MNHEY and CDR2 SVGAGI. Deletions cut 2 bases from V and 8 bases from J, with 19 bases between.

The J gene is TRBJ2-1, the V gene TRBV5-1, with 9 nucleotides matching TRBD2. CDR3 length equals 17 residues. Germline V gives CDR1 SGHRS, CDR2 YFSETQ. V shed 4 bases and J 3 bases; nucleotides not matched to a gene: 11. The DNA of the CDR3 is TGCGCCAGCAGCGGCCCCGGCGGGAGGGCCGTCTACAATGAGCAGTTCTTC. It yields the protein CASSGPGGRAVYNEQFF.

This clonotype was seen a few times. The genes are TRBV20-1 and TRBJ2-7; TRBD1 agrees at 9 bases. This CDR3 has 14 residues. V lost 4 bases and J lost 3; bases outside the gene matches: 7. Germline loops: CDR1 DFQATT, CDR2 SNEGSKA (reference sequence). The CDR3 DNA sequence: TGCAGTGCTAAGATGCAGGGACAGGGCTACGAGCAGTACGTC. It codes for CSAKMQGQGYEQYV.

The rearrangement joins TRBV2 to TRBJ2-1; D call uncertain. Trimming cost V 5 bases and J 4 bases, with 21 bases left between them. The CDR3 sequence is 17 residues long. The germline V gene has CDR1 SNHLY and CDR2 FYNNEI. The CDR3 DNA reads TGTGCCAGCAGTCAGTGGTCCCCAAATCGTATTTACAATGAGCAGTTCTTC. Amino acid sequence: CASSQWSPNRIYNEQFF.

This clonotype showed up just a few times. The chain links TRBV29-1 to TRBJ1-1; D not resolved. The length of the CDR3 is 12 residues. V shed 7 bases and J shed 6 bases, with 15 bases lying between them. Germline V CDR1 and CDR2: SQVTM, ANQGSEA. This CDR3 is CSAERETAEAFF. CDR3 bases: TGCAGCGCCGAACGGGAAACCGCTGAAGCTTTCTTT. The whole variable domain, filled in from reference TRBV29-1 and TRBJ1-1, reads SAVISQKPSRDICQRGTSLTIQCQVDSQVTMMFWYRQQPGQSLTLIATANQGSEATYESGFVIDKFPISRPNLTFSTLTVSNMSPEDSSIYLCSAERETAEAFFGQGTRLTVV.

This clonotype was seen at least ten times. This chain uses TRBV6-1 with TRBJ2-3, with D possibly being TRBD2 (5 bases). CDR1 is MNHNS and CDR2 is SASEGT in the germline V gene. V was cut by 4 bases and J by 1 base, with 12 bases left in between. The CDR3 spans 15 residues. The CDR3 here is CASSASRGGTDTQYF. The CDR3 DNA follows: TGTGCCAGCAGTGCCTCTCGGGGTGGCACAGATACGCAGTATTTT.

This clonotype was recorded a few times. The gene calls are TRBV27 and TRBJ1-1; D not certain. The germline V and J ends were trimmed by 5 bases and 4 bases, with 11 bases remaining between them. The CDR3 spans 13 residues. Per the germline V gene, CDR1 is MNHEY and CDR2 is SMNVEV (reference sequence). In DNA, the CDR3 is TGTGCCAGCAGTCCCGCAGAGCTCACTGAAGCTTTCTTT. Protein: CASSPAELTEAFF.

This clonotype is termed medium-sized. This chain joins TRBV12-3 or TRBV12-4 and TRBJ2-1, with D perhaps TRBD2 (6 bases). V dropped 7 bases and J dropped 6 bases, with 16 bases sitting between them. There are 14 residues in the CDR3. DNA for the CDR3: TGTGCCAGCACCCTAAGGGGAGGAACCAATGAGCAGTTCTTC. It is translated as CASTLRGGTNEQFF.

The chain is built from TRBV20-1 and TRBJ1-5; possibly TRBD1 for D (5 bases). The CDR3 has 13 amino acids. V lost 6 bases, J lost 1 base, and 10 bases lay in between. Germline CDR1 and CDR2: DFQATT and SNEGSKA (reference sequence). CDR3 coding DNA: TGCAGTGCGAAGACAGTGAGCAATCAGCCCCAGCATTTT. Translated, it gives CSAKTVSNQPQHF.

Ten or more counts support this clonotype. The junction departs from germline at one end; a sequencing error may be responsible. The chain joins TRBV10-3 to TRBJ1-5; a weak D match, TRBD1 (6 bases). The CDR3 is made up of 14 amino acids. Looked up from germline, CDR1 is ENHRY and CDR2 is SYGVKD. The CDR3 sequence: CAISEARGGQPQHF. The DNA of the CDR3 is TGTGCCATAAGTGAGGCCAGGGGAGGCCAGCCCCAGCATTTT.

The V call is TRBV20-1, the J call TRBJ2-5; perhaps TRBD1 as D (6 bases). The germline V and J ends were trimmed by 5 bases and 1 base, with 11 bases remaining between them. CDR3 length: 13 amino acids. Germline V lookup: CDR1 DFQATT, CDR2 SNEGSKA (reference sequence). CDR3 in amino acids: CSAAKDSQETQYF. The CDR3 nucleotides read TGCAGTGCTGCGAAGGACAGCCAAGAGACCCAGTACTTC.

This clonotype was counted between two and nine times. The rearrangement joins TRBV5-1 to TRBJ2-3; 9 positions agree with TRBD2. This CDR3 is 16 amino acids long. The germline V gene encodes CDR1 SGHRS and CDR2 YFSETQ. The V segment lost 0 bases and the J segment 7 bases; nucleotides outside the gene matches: 9. CDR3 nucleotide sequence: TGCGCCAGCAGCTTGGATCCGGGACTAGCCTCATATACGCAGTATTTT. Amino acid sequence: CASSLDPGLASYTQYF.

This chain connects TRBV13 to TRBJ2-3; 15 positions agree with TRBD2. The CDR3 extends over 19 amino acids. The germline gives CDR1 PRHDT, CDR2 FYEKMQ (reference sequence). The V and J ends lost 4 bases and 1 base, in that order; junction bases with no gene match: 9. The CDR3: CASSSTTGTSGRRTDTQYF. As DNA, the CDR3 is TGTGCCAGCAGCTCAACTACCGGGACTAGCGGGAGGCGCACAGATACGCAGTATTTT.

This chain connects TRBV30 to TRBJ2-2; 8 bases are a match to TRBD1. The CDR3 consists of 14 residues. CDR1 and CDR2 from the germline V gene are GTSNPN and SVGIG (reference sequence). Trimming cost V 5 bases and J 5 bases; bases outside gene matches: 7. The CDR3 loop reads CAWRTGGKTGELFF. CDR3 DNA: TGTGCCTGGCGTACAGGGGGGAAGACCGGGGAGCTGTTTTTT.

The rearrangement links TRBV24-1 to TRBJ2-5; D is possibly TRBD1 (7 bases). The germline gives CDR1 KGHDR, CDR2 SFDVKD. V was shortened by 4 bases and J by 4 bases, with 12 bases between the two germline ends. CDR3 size: 14 residues. In DNA, the CDR3 is TGTGCCACCAGTGACGGAGGGGGCGGAGAGACCCAGTACTTC. Amino acid sequence: CATSDGGGGETQYF.

This clonotype came up a few times. This chain joins TRBV24-1 and TRBJ2-3, with D unclear. The ends were cut back, 3 bases at V and 5 bases at J, with 8 bases in the middle. Germline CDR1 is KGHDR and CDR2 is SFDVKD. The CDR3 has 13 amino acids. The DNA of the CDR3 is TGTGCCACCAGTGATACAGTGGTAGATACGCAGTATTTT. This translates into CATSDTVVDTQYF.

The V gene is TRBV9, the J gene TRBJ2-4, with a tentative D call TRBD1 (6 bases). Germline V gives CDR1 SGDLS, CDR2 YYNGEE. This CDR3 has 15 residues. V lost 1 base, J lost 8 bases, and 16 bases lay in between. The CDR3 is CASSVQPGERDIQYF. The CDR3 nucleotides are TGTGCCAGCAGCGTACAACCAGGGGAAAGGGACATTCAGTACTTC.